This note documents a single T cell receptor (beta chain) sequence. These data originate in a study of T cells in Graves' hyperthyroidism and ophthalmopathy. Germline V gene sequence: CDR1 MNHNS, CDR2 SASEGT. The CDR3 has 14 residues. The V end was cut by 7 bases, the J end by 8 bases, with 18 bases between. RNA transcripts provided the source from which TCR beta CDR3 regions were amplified. The HTBI primer set served for first-round RT-PCR of the TCR CDR3. Each CDR3 protein gets one entry after TCRdb re-called the multiplex PCR reads with MiXCR. The profile shows hundreds of thousands of distinct CDR3 sequences, about 16% of them singletons. The definition of stable Graves' hyperthyroidism was no ophthalmopathy progression within 18 months. The authors obtained PBMCs from 10 ml of fresh peripheral blood.

Specimen: blood. This chain links TRBV6-1 with TRBJ2-1, with D perhaps given as TRBD1 or TRBD2 (5 bases each). The clonotype was recovered from a man aged 40-55 years with Graves' hyperthyroidism. In DNA, the CDR3 is TGTGCCAGCATCCCCATGAGGGGTAGCTATGAGCAGTTCTTC. Translation: CASIPMRGSYEQFF.